Below are 24 T cell receptor beta chains sequenced from a single sample in a study of blood T cell repertoires in COVID-19. The repertoire was sequenced with immunoSEQ multiplex PCR; TCRdb's copy has only in-frame clones and lacks some. Here the sample spans about 70,000 clones, 86% being singletons. What was sequenced was peripheral blood. These receptor sequences come from a human donor in a cohort sampled during active COVID-19.

The chain combines TRBV5-5 with TRBJ1-1; weak D call: TRBD1 (5 bases). This CDR3 has 15 amino acids. In germline, CDR1 is SGHKS, CDR2 YYEKEE (reference sequence). V was trimmed by 1 base and J by 2 bases, leaving 12 bases between them. In DNA, the CDR3 is TGTGCCAGCAGCTTGTTCTCCGGACACAACACTGAAGCTTTCTTT. Protein product: CASSLFSGHNTEAFF.

The chain employs TRBV6-5 and TRBJ2-7, with TRBD1 matching over 8 bases. This CDR3 has 15 residues. With V trimmed by 2 bases and J by 0 bases, 3 bases remained unmatched. Germline loops: CDR1 MNHEY, CDR2 SVGAGI. In nucleotides, the CDR3 is TGTGCCAGCAGTTACCGCGGACAGGGCTCCTACGAGCAGTACTTC. It yields the protein CASSYRGQGSYEQYF.

V usage is TRBV6-4 and J usage is TRBJ2-2, with 9 bases that match TRBD1. The CDR3 is made up of 14 amino acids. Germline loops: CDR1 MRHNA, CDR2 SNTAGT. The ends lost 8 bases at V and 4 bases at J; junction bases unmatched: 5. CDR3 DNA sequence: TGTGCCAGCGGCCTGACAGGGGGCACCGGGGAGCTGTTTTTT. This translates into CASGLTGGTGELFF.

The chain couples TRBV23-1 to TRBJ1-1; D is possibly TRBD1 (6 bases). Being an ORF, TRBV23-1 has a function that is uncertain. Trimming pared 1 base from V and 5 bases from J, leaving 11 bases between. The CDR3 length is 14 residues. CDR3 in DNA: TGCGCCAGCAGTCAATACTTAGGGGGAACTGAAGCTTTCTTT. This sequence encodes CASSQYLGGTEAFF.

The chain has TRBV28 and TRBJ1-5; no reliable D call. Trimming took off 6 bases at V and 7 bases at J, with 13 bases between the two ends. Germline V gene data show CDR1 as MDHEN and CDR2 as SYDVKM. This CDR3 is 13 amino acids long. This chain's CDR3 is CASRGTWRQPQHF. As DNA, the CDR3 is TGTGCCAGCAGGGGCACTTGGAGGCAGCCCCAGCATTTT.

The CDR3 spells CASRPQGKGADEQFF. The CDR3 region has the DNA TGTGCCAGTAGGCCTCAGGGTAAGGGTGCCGATGAGCAGTTCTTC. The chain uses TRBV19 and TRBJ2-1; tentatively, D is TRBD1 (5 bases). V was trimmed by 6 bases and J by 8 bases, leaving 20 bases between them. CDR1 is LNHDA, CDR2 SQIVND, per germline (reference sequence). CDR3 length: 15 residues.

This rearrangement joins TRBV19 to TRBJ1-1, with D unresolved. V lost 5 bases and J 4 bases, leaving 11 bases between the germline ends. CDR1 LNHDA and CDR2 SQIVND come from the germline V gene (reference sequence). The CDR3 is 13 residues long. CDR3 sequence reads: CASSPSGSTEAFF. In nucleotides, the CDR3 is TGTGCCAGTAGTCCTTCAGGAAGCACTGAAGCTTTCTTT. The whole variable domain, filled in from reference TRBV19 and TRBJ1-1, reads DGGITQSPKYLFRKEGQNVTLSCEQNLNHDAMYWYRQDPGQGLRLIYYSQIVNDFQKGDIAEGYSVSREKKESFPLTVTSAQKNPTAFYLCASSPSGSTEAFFGQGTRLTVV.

The gene calls are TRBV5-4 and TRBJ2-1; D is possibly TRBD2 (5 bases). Germline V lookup: CDR1 SGHNT, CDR2 YYREEE (reference sequence). The V end lost 8 bases, the J end lost 1 base, and 16 bases lay between the germline ends. CDR3 size: 15 residues. CDR3 sequence reads: CASTLEGGSYNEQFF. The DNA for the CDR3 is TGTGCCAGTACCCTCGAGGGCGGATCCTACAATGAGCAGTTCTTC.

This clone was seen only once. The J gene is TRBJ2-5, the V gene TRBV11-3, with a tentative D call TRBD2 (5 bases). Germline assignment: CDR1 SGHNT and CDR2 YENEEA. This CDR3 spans 17 amino acids. Trimming stripped 4 bases from V and 2 bases from J, with 20 bases between. CDR3 bases: TGTGCCAGCAGCTCCTCCTTTAGGACTGACGTTCAAGAGACCCAGTACTTC. As protein: CASSSSFRTDVQETQYF.

CDR3: CASGTGLGDTDTQYF. In nucleotides, the CDR3 is TGTGCCAGCGGGACAGGGCTTGGGGACACAGATACGCAGTATTTT. The chain combines TRBV5-5 with TRBJ2-3; 9 bases match TRBD1. The CDR3 totals 15 residues. Germline V gene lookup returns CDR1 SGHKS and CDR2 YYEKEE (reference sequence). Trimming cost V 7 bases and J 2 bases; bases outside gene matches: 8.

The chain has TRBV29-1 and TRBJ2-3, with 11 bases lining up with TRBD2. The length of the CDR3 is 15 residues. Germline lookup yields CDR1 SQVTM and CDR2 ANQGSEA. The ends lost 6 bases at V and 0 bases at J; junction bases unmatched: 5. CDR3 nucleotides: TGCAGCGTCGTGGGGACTAGCGGCAGCACAGATACGCAGTATTTT. Amino acids: CSVVGTSGSTDTQYF.

The chain has TRBV24-1 and TRBJ1-5, with TRBD1 identical over 8 bases. V shed 11 bases, J shed 0 bases, and the junction held 11 bases outside the gene matches. Germline V gene data show CDR1 as KGHDR and CDR2 as SFDVKD. This CDR3 region has 16 residues. DNA of the CDR3: TGTGCCAGGCACAGGGGGGGGGTTTATAGCAATCAGCCCCAGCATTTT. This sequence encodes CARHRGGVYSNQPQHF.

The chain employs TRBV10-3 and TRBJ1-5; D is undetermined. V was cut by 3 bases and J by 4 bases, with 7 bases left in between. Germline V gene lookup returns CDR1 ENHRY and CDR2 SYGVKD. The CDR3 runs to 13 residues. Here the CDR3 DNA reads TGTGCCATCAGTGACGTCGGGAATCAGCCCCAGCATTTT. Residues: CAISDVGNQPQHF.

The table lists this clone with a few counts. At one of its ends the junction is not consistent with the germline gene, which may arise from a read error. The rearrangement links TRBV10-1 to TRBJ1-6; tentatively, D is TRBD1 (6 bases). This CDR3 is built from 14 residues. The V gene's germline CDR1 is WNHNN and CDR2 SYGVQD (reference sequence). CDR3 in amino acids: CASSDQGPYSSLHF. Here the CDR3 DNA reads TGCGCCAGCAGTGATCAGGGGCCTTATTCATCCCTCCACTTT.

This clone was recorded a few times. V gene TRBV12-5 combines with J gene TRBJ1-5; TRBD1 matches 9 bases. Losses at the gene ends were 1 base for V and 4 bases for J; bases not matched to a gene: 5. The CDR3 loop spans 16 amino acids. Germline values: CDR1 LGHNT, CDR2 FRNRAP. The CDR3 DNA follows: TGTGCTAGTGGTTTGGACCGGGACAGGGCTAATCAGCCCCAGCATTTT. Protein product: CASGLDRDRANQPQHF.

The chain couples TRBV5-1 to TRBJ1-6; D is unresolved. Between the trimmed V and J ends, which lost 3 bases and 7 bases, there was a span of 11 bases. There are 14 residues in the CDR3. Germline V gene data show CDR1 as SGHRS and CDR2 as YFSETQ. CDR3 sequence reads: CASSSYGENSPLHF. CDR3 nucleotide sequence: TGCGCCAGCAGCTCTTACGGGGAAAATTCACCCCTCCACTTT.

The chain joins TRBV7-9 to TRBJ2-3; 10 nucleotides agree with TRBD2. Germline assignment: CDR1 SEHNR and CDR2 FQNEAQ (reference sequence). CDR3 length: 16 amino acids. The J segment lost 4 bases and the V segment lost 6 bases, leaving 10 bases of the junction unmatched. The CDR3 protein is CASSHRLAGEADTQYF. CDR3 DNA sequence: TGTGCCAGCAGTCACAGGCTAGCGGGGGAGGCAGATACGCAGTATTTT.

V and J are TRBV19 and TRBJ1-1; 9 bases line up with TRBD1. The CDR3 totals 15 residues. Trimming cost V 6 bases and J 1 base; bases outside gene matches: 6. Looked up from germline, CDR1 is LNHDA and CDR2 is SQIVND (reference sequence). CDR3 coding DNA: TGTGCCAGTAGGGGGACAGGGAACAAGAACACTGAAGCTTTCTTT. Translation gives CASRGTGNKNTEAFF.

The gene calls are TRBV4-3 and TRBJ1-1; 9 bases fit TRBD1. The CDR3 length is 15 residues. CDR1 is LGHNA, CDR2 YSLEER, per germline. V dropped 6 bases and J dropped 0; count of bases not matched to a gene: 5. Here the CDR3 reads CASRQGARMNTEAFF. In DNA, the CDR3 is TGCGCCAGCAGACAGGGGGCGCGGATGAACACTGAAGCTTTCTTT.

The chain combines TRBV27 with TRBJ1-4, with D unclear. V dropped 7 bases and J dropped 7 bases, with 13 bases sitting between them. CDR1 is MNHEY, CDR2 SMNVEV, per germline (reference sequence). There are 13 residues in the CDR3. In DNA form, the CDR3 reads TGTGCCAGCAAATCGGGTGGGAGTGAAAAACTGTTTTTT. Translated, it gives CASKSGGSEKLFF.

This clone came up once. The V and J genes are TRBV18 and TRBJ2-3, with 7 bases aligning to TRBD1. This CDR3 contains 14 residues. Unmatched junction bases numbered 2, after V lost 4 bases and J lost 1 base. Germline CDR1 KGHSH, CDR2 LQKENI. DNA of the CDR3: TGTGCCAGCTCACTCGGACAGGGCACAGATACGCAGTATTTT. It specifies CASSLGQGTDTQYF.

The chain combines TRBV18 with TRBJ1-1; D remains unclear. This CDR3 comprises 11 residues. Germline CDR1 reads KGHSH; CDR2 reads LQKENI. V was pared by 6 bases and J by 7 bases, with 9 bases between. Here the CDR3 DNA reads TGTGCCAGCTCGGGAGGCGGTGAAGCTTTCTTT. It encodes CASSGGGEAFF.

The chain recombines TRBV5-1 with TRBJ1-4, with 8 bases that match TRBD1. V dropped 2 bases and J dropped 8; count of bases not matched to a gene: 5. There are 14 residues in the CDR3. CDR1 SGHRS and CDR2 YFSETQ come from the germline V gene. The CDR3 DNA follows: TGCGCCAGCAGCTTCGGACAGGGAGGCGAAAAACTGTTTTTT. Its protein is CASSFGQGGEKLFF.

The chain combines TRBV18 with TRBJ1-6; no firm D call. The germline V gene has CDR1 KGHSH and CDR2 LQKENI. This CDR3 spans 18 amino acids. V was trimmed by 3 bases and J by 1 base, leaving 16 bases between them. CDR3 nucleotide sequence: TGTGCCAGCTCACCCCTATCGAGGAGGGTATCCTATAATTCACCCCTCCACTTT. Translation gives CASSPLSRRVSYNSPLHF.